The rows below give T cell receptor beta chains drawn from one sample of a study of CD8 T cells in ankylosing spondylitis. One entry per CDR3 protein, called by TCRdb with MiXCR from the 5' RACE reads. The sample includes about 31,000 distinct CDR3 sequences, roughly 7.2% seen only once; the top ten take roughly a tenth. Input material: blood, either unsorted or a sorted T cell fraction (not recorded which). The receptors here all came from a male donor with ankylosing spondylitis or in good health (not recorded which). CDR3s include the opening cysteine and the closing phenylalanine or tryptophan. A D gene is named only where the DNA matches it firmly. Some rows mark clone size as missing; the rest say once, few, many or name a class of expanded clone.

j_call: TRBJ2-3; clone_size: many; d_call: .; v_call: TRBV12-5; cdr3_aa: CASGLDFGRKDTQYF; cdr3_nt: TGTGCTAGTGGTTTGGACTTCGGACGGAAAGATACGCAGTATTTT
j_call: TRBJ2-3; clone_size: many; d_call: TRBD1; v_call: TRBV29-1; cdr3_aa: CSVETGEDTQYF; cdr3_nt: TGCAGCGTGGAGACAGGGGAAGATACGCAGTATTTT
j_call: TRBJ1-1; clone_size: many; d_call: .; v_call: TRBV29-1; cdr3_aa: CSVEHRDGNTEAFF; cdr3_nt: TGCAGCGTTGAACACAGGGACGGGAACACTGAAGCTTTCTTT
j_call: TRBJ1-2; clone_size: many; d_call: .; v_call: TRBV6-1; cdr3_aa: CASSEAWQKIYGYTF; cdr3_nt: TGTGCCAGCAGTGAAGCCTGGCAGAAAATCTATGGCTACACCTTC
j_call: TRBJ1-1; clone_size: many; d_call: .; v_call: TRBV12-3/TRBV12-4; cdr3_aa: CASSFEAHLNTEAFF; cdr3_nt: TGTGCCAGCAGTTTTGAGGCACACCTGAACACTGAAGCTTTCTTT
j_call: TRBJ2-2; clone_size: few; d_call: TRBD2; v_call: TRBV7-2; cdr3_aa: CASSLMASGSTGELFF; cdr3_nt: TGTGCCAGCAGCTTAATGGCTAGCGGAAGCACCGGGGAGCTGTTTTTT
j_call: TRBJ2-1; clone_size: many; d_call: TRBD1; v_call: TRBV11-2; cdr3_aa: CASSPQGDEQFF; cdr3_nt: TGTGCCAGCAGCCCACAGGGGGATGAGCAGTTCTTC
j_call: TRBJ2-1; clone_size: many; d_call: TRBD2; v_call: TRBV4-2; cdr3_aa: CASSHHPGLASNEQFF; cdr3_nt: TGTGCCAGCAGCCATCACCCGGGACTAGCGTCCAATGAGCAGTTCTTC
j_call: TRBJ2-1; clone_size: many; d_call: TRBD1; v_call: TRBV6-1; cdr3_aa: CASSLDRARHNEQFF; cdr3_nt: TGTGCCAGCAGTCTAGACAGGGCGAGGCACAATGAGCAGTTCTTC
j_call: TRBJ2-1; clone_size: once; d_call: TRBD2; v_call: TRBV11-3; cdr3_aa: CVTSDRGDEQFF; cdr3_nt: TGTGTCACCAGCGATCGGGGGGATGAGCAGTTCTTC
j_call: TRBJ2-1; clone_size: medium-sized; d_call: TRBD2; v_call: TRBV5-4; cdr3_aa: CASSSGLARRNEQFF; cdr3_nt: TGTGCCAGCAGCTCGGGACTAGCCCGACGGAATGAGCAGTTCTTC
j_call: TRBJ2-3; clone_size: .; d_call: TRBD2; v_call: TRBV3-1; cdr3_aa: CASSPRVAGGDTQYF; cdr3_nt: TGTGCCAGCAGCCCCCGGGTAGCGGGAGGAGATACGCAGTATTTT
j_call: TRBJ2-1; clone_size: many; d_call: .; v_call: TRBV29-1; cdr3_aa: CSKEVYNEQFF; cdr3_nt: TGCAGTAAAGAAGTATACAATGAGCAGTTCTTC
j_call: TRBJ2-1; clone_size: many; d_call: .; v_call: TRBV28; cdr3_aa: CASRALNTNEQFF; cdr3_nt: TGTGCCAGCAGAGCTCTTAACACAAATGAGCAGTTCTTC
j_call: TRBJ2-2; clone_size: many; d_call: .; v_call: TRBV10-3; cdr3_aa: CAISEDRATGELFF; cdr3_nt: TGTGCCATCAGCGAGGACAGAGCCACCGGGGAGCTGTTTTTT
j_call: TRBJ2-1; clone_size: many; d_call: .; v_call: TRBV5-1; cdr3_aa: CASTSPESYNEQFF; cdr3_nt: TGCGCCAGCACTTCGCCAGAATCCTACAATGAGCAGTTCTTC
j_call: TRBJ2-5; clone_size: many; d_call: .; v_call: TRBV20-1; cdr3_aa: CSASPGDRGETQYF; cdr3_nt: TGCAGTGCTAGTCCGGGAGATCGAGGGGAGACCCAGTACTTC
j_call: TRBJ2-3; clone_size: many; d_call: .; v_call: TRBV5-1; cdr3_aa: CASSRRGGDGDTQYF; cdr3_nt: TGCGCCAGCAGCCGTAGAGGGGGGGACGGAGATACGCAGTATTTT
j_call: TRBJ2-7; clone_size: many; d_call: TRBD2; v_call: TRBV3-1; cdr3_aa: CASSLTSGRYEQYF; cdr3_nt: TGTGCCAGCAGCTTGACTAGCGGGAGGTACGAGCAGTACTTC
j_call: TRBJ2-1; clone_size: many; d_call: .; v_call: TRBV3-1; cdr3_aa: CASSQLRGEQFF; cdr3_nt: TGTGCCAGCAGCCAACTTCGAGGTGAGCAGTTCTTC
j_call: TRBJ2-7; clone_size: many; d_call: TRBD1; v_call: TRBV12-3/TRBV12-4; cdr3_aa: CASSFATGKTYEQYF; cdr3_nt: TGTGCCAGCAGTTTCGCGACAGGGAAAACCTACGAGCAGTACTTC
j_call: TRBJ2-7; clone_size: many; d_call: TRBD2; v_call: TRBV28; cdr3_aa: CASSSTRAGDYWGSYEQYF; cdr3_nt: TGTGCCAGCAGCAGTACCCGGGCGGGAGATTATTGGGGCTCCTACGAGCAGTACTTC
j_call: TRBJ2-6; clone_size: many; d_call: .; v_call: TRBV2; cdr3_aa: CASRKGRANSGANVLTF; cdr3_nt: TGTGCCAGCAGAAAGGGCAGAGCGAACTCTGGGGCCAACGTCCTGACTTTC
j_call: TRBJ2-7; clone_size: many; d_call: TRBD2; v_call: TRBV20-1; cdr3_aa: CCARDIGSGNPHEQYF; cdr3_nt: TGCTGTGCTAGAGATATCGGGAGCGGGAATCCCCACGAGCAGTACTTC
j_call: TRBJ2-2; clone_size: few; d_call: .; v_call: TRBV7-8; cdr3_aa: CASSWGAGTGELFF; cdr3_nt: TGTGCCAGCAGCTGGGGTGCGGGGACCGGGGAGCTGTTTTTT
j_call: TRBJ1-5; clone_size: many; d_call: .; v_call: TRBV28; cdr3_aa: CASIKPLSNNQPQHF; cdr3_nt: TGTGCCAGCATAAAGCCGCTTTCTAACAATCAGCCCCAGCATTTT
j_call: TRBJ2-3; clone_size: many; d_call: TRBD1; v_call: TRBV5-1; cdr3_aa: CASSLEGTGFTDTQYF; cdr3_nt: TGCGCCAGCTCACTGGAGGGGACAGGGTTCACAGATACGCAGTATTTT
j_call: TRBJ2-7; clone_size: many; d_call: .; v_call: TRBV20-1; cdr3_aa: CSARKSSYEQYF; cdr3_nt: TGCAGTGCTCGCAAGAGCTCCTACGAGCAGTACTTC
j_call: TRBJ2-2; clone_size: many; d_call: .; v_call: TRBV20-1; cdr3_aa: CSASPTAAGELFF; cdr3_nt: TGCAGTGCTAGCCCGACGGCGGCCGGGGAGCTGTTTTTT
j_call: TRBJ2-7; clone_size: many; d_call: TRBD2; v_call: TRBV20-1; cdr3_aa: CSANLAGGPHEQYF; cdr3_nt: TGCAGTGCCAATCTAGCGGGAGGGCCCCACGAGCAGTACTTC
j_call: TRBJ1-3; clone_size: many; d_call: .; v_call: TRBV6-5; cdr3_aa: CASSSGRLSSGNTIYF; cdr3_nt: TGTGCCAGCAGTTCTGGGCGCTTGAGCTCTGGAAACACCATATATTTT
j_call: TRBJ1-2; clone_size: many; d_call: TRBD1; v_call: TRBV28; cdr3_aa: CASTQTGTGAIGGYTF; cdr3_nt: TGTGCCAGCACCCAAACCGGGACAGGGGCTATTGGCGGCTACACCTTC
j_call: TRBJ1-1; clone_size: many; d_call: .; v_call: TRBV18; cdr3_aa: CASSQGWNTEAFF; cdr3_nt: TGTGCCAGCTCACAGGGGTGGAACACTGAAGCTTTCTTT
j_call: TRBJ2-1; clone_size: .; d_call: .; v_call: TRBV7-9; cdr3_aa: CASSDGASSYNEQFF; cdr3_nt: TGTGCCAGCAGCGACGGGGCCAGCTCCTACAATGAGCAGTTCTTC
j_call: TRBJ2-2; clone_size: many; d_call: TRBD2; v_call: TRBV7-2; cdr3_aa: CASSLDSGSSGELFF; cdr3_nt: TGTGCCAGCAGCTTGGATAGCGGGAGTTCGGGGGAGCTGTTTTTT
j_call: TRBJ2-1; clone_size: many; d_call: TRBD1; v_call: TRBV7-6; cdr3_aa: CASSLSIPGGYNEQFF; cdr3_nt: TGTGCCAGCAGCTTAAGTATCCCAGGGGGTTACAATGAGCAGTTCTTC
j_call: TRBJ2-1; clone_size: few; d_call: .; v_call: TRBV7-2; cdr3_aa: CASSGIPTDEQFF; cdr3_nt: TGTGCCAGCAGCGGGATCCCCACGGATGAGCAGTTCTTC
j_call: TRBJ1-5; clone_size: many; d_call: .; v_call: TRBV29-1; cdr3_aa: CSVREGSQPQHF; cdr3_nt: TGCAGCGTTAGGGAAGGGAGTCAGCCCCAGCATTTT
j_call: TRBJ2-7; clone_size: many; d_call: TRBD2; v_call: TRBV6-5; cdr3_aa: CASSLAGVDYEQYF; cdr3_nt: TGTGCCAGCAGCTTAGCGGGAGTGGACTACGAGCAGTACTTC
j_call: TRBJ2-2; clone_size: .; d_call: .; v_call: TRBV12-3/TRBV12-4; cdr3_aa: CASSPASEELFF; cdr3_nt: TGTGCCAGCAGTCCGGCTTCCGAGGAGCTGTTTTTT
j_call: TRBJ2-7; clone_size: many; d_call: TRBD2; v_call: TRBV7-8; cdr3_aa: CASSSIGTSGAYEQYF; cdr3_nt: TGTGCCAGCAGCTCGATAGGGACTAGCGGGGCCTACGAGCAGTACTTC
j_call: TRBJ2-7; clone_size: few; d_call: .; v_call: TRBV7-9; cdr3_aa: CASSLGWGASYEQYF; cdr3_nt: TGTGCCAGCAGCTTAGGCTGGGGGGCCTCCTACGAGCAGTACTTC
j_call: TRBJ2-7; clone_size: .; d_call: TRBD1; v_call: TRBV6-1; cdr3_aa: CASSQDRRLYEQYF; cdr3_nt: TGTGCCAGCAGTCAGGACAGGAGACTCTACGAGCAGTACTTC
j_call: TRBJ2-7; clone_size: many; d_call: TRBD1; v_call: TRBV10-3; cdr3_aa: CAIRSTGDEQYF; cdr3_nt: TGTGCCATCAGATCGACAGGGGACGAGCAGTACTTC
j_call: TRBJ1-1; clone_size: many; d_call: .; v_call: TRBV3-1; cdr3_aa: CASSLAENTEAFF; cdr3_nt: TGTGCCAGCAGCCTGGCCGAGAACACTGAAGCTTTCTTT
j_call: TRBJ2-3; clone_size: many; d_call: .; v_call: TRBV10-3; cdr3_aa: CAISEAGTDTQYF; cdr3_nt: TGTGCCATCAGTGAGGCTGGGACAGATACGCAGTATTTT
j_call: TRBJ1-4; clone_size: many; d_call: TRBD1; v_call: TRBV20-1; cdr3_aa: CSANDRVEKLFF; cdr3_nt: TGCAGTGCTAACGACAGGGTTGAAAAACTGTTTTTT
j_call: TRBJ2-5; clone_size: many; d_call: .; v_call: TRBV12-3/TRBV12-4; cdr3_aa: CASSSGETQYF; cdr3_nt: TGTGCCAGCAGTTCAGGCGAGACCCAGTACTTC
j_call: TRBJ2-1; clone_size: .; d_call: TRBD2; v_call: TRBV20-1; cdr3_aa: CSACVAGEDNEQFF; cdr3_nt: TGCAGTGCATGTGTAGCGGGAGAGGACAATGAGCAGTTCTTC
j_call: TRBJ2-1; clone_size: many; d_call: .; v_call: TRBV12-3/TRBV12-4; cdr3_aa: CASRPYNEQFF; cdr3_nt: TGTGCCAGCAGACCTTACAATGAGCAGTTCTTC
j_call: TRBJ1-5; clone_size: many; d_call: .; v_call: TRBV7-2; cdr3_aa: CASSPHTTRLSNQPQHF; cdr3_nt: TGTGCCAGCAGCCCACATACCACCAGGTTGAGCAATCAGCCCCAGCATTTT
j_call: TRBJ2-7; clone_size: .; d_call: .; v_call: TRBV19; cdr3_aa: CASSVEVQDEQYF; cdr3_nt: TGTGCCAGTAGTGTGGAGGTGCAGGACGAGCAGTACTTC